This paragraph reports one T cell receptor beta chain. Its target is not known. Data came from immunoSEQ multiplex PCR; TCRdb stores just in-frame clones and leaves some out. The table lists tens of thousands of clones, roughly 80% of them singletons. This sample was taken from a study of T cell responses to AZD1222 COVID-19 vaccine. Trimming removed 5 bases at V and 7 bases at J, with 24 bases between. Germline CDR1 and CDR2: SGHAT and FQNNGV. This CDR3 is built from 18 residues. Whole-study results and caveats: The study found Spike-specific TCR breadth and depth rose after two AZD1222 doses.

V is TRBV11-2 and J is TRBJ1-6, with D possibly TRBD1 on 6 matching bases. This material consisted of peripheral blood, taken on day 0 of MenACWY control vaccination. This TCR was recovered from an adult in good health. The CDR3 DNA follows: TGTGCCAGCAGCCGGGGGGGCCCCAATGCTCTCGCAAATTCACCCCTCCACTTT. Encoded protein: CASSRGGPNALANSPLHF.